This note documents a single T cell receptor (beta chain) sequence. What it recognizes is unknown. These data are taken from a study of T cell responses to AZD1222 COVID-19 vaccine. The study, taken as a whole, reports: Among the donors, most were white British and more were female, and clonal diversity was possibly underestimated. CD4 TCRs covered the whole spike, strongest at regions 160-218 and 743-854. Repertoires were obtained solely post-peak T cell response. Breadth and depth of Spike-specific TCRs rose after two AZD1222 doses.

TCRdb keeps only in-frame clones here, not all; method: immunoSEQ multiplex PCR. Among 110,000 or so clones listed, 80% to 95% were seen once. Germline CDR1 and CDR2: SGDLS and YYNGEE. The CDR3 runs 16 residues. V trimming: 0 bases; J trimming: 5 bases; junction bases outside the gene matches: 4. This sample comprised peripheral blood, obtained 28 days after the second dose of the MenACWY control vaccine. V is TRBV9 and J is TRBJ2-3; 12 bases map to TRBD2. This TCR was recovered from an adult who received the MenACWY meningococcal vaccine as a control. In DNA form, the CDR3 reads TGTGCCAGCAGCGTAGGTGCTAGCGGGGGGGAAGATACGCAGTATTTT. Translation gives CASSVGASGGEDTQYF.